A single sample gave rise to the 13 T cell receptor beta chains below, sequenced in a study of shared clonotypes between healthy human individuals. Sequenced by immunoSEQ multiplex PCR; TCRdb stores in-frame clones only, minus some. The sample has about 2.3 million clones, 85% to 95% seen once. Sample: naive CD4+ T cells from PBMCs. Subset described: CD45RA+ positively selected. These receptors came from a man younger than 35 in good health. Some clones in this sample may be carry-over from other donors' samples.

This clone was recorded once. The chain employs TRBV4-1 and TRBJ2-3, with D tentatively TRBD2 (5 bases). Germline-derived CDR1 and CDR2 are MGHRA and YSYEKL. V was trimmed by 8 bases and J by 8 bases, leaving 17 bases between them. The CDR3 is made up of 13 amino acids. For the CDR3, the DNA is TGCGCCAGCCGACCATCTAAAGAGGGTACGCAGTATTTT. This encodes CASRPSKEGTQYF.

This chain's CDR3 is CASSSARLGTGPNYGYTF. The DNA for the CDR3 is TGTGCCAGCAGTTCAGCCCGGCTAGGGACGGGCCCTAACTATGGCTACACCTTC. The chain links TRBV28 to TRBJ1-2; D possibly corresponds to TRBD1 (5 bases). Germline V gene sequence: CDR1 MDHEN, CDR2 SYDVKM. V was clipped by 4 bases and J by 0 bases, with 21 bases between them. This CDR3 has 18 residues.

This chain joins TRBV6-1 and TRBJ1-2; 8 nucleotides align to TRBD1. Germline CDR1 is MNHNS and CDR2 is SASEGT. This CDR3 is 14 amino acids long. The junction had 8 bases not matched to a gene; V was cut back by 7 bases and J by 4 bases. The CDR3 protein is CASIPGGGSYGYTF. DNA for the CDR3: TGTGCCAGCATTCCAGGGGGCGGTAGCTATGGCTACACCTTC.

Of note for this clone: This CDR3 is also generated by other DNA sequences in the sample. This chain links TRBV7-3 with TRBJ2-1; 8 nucleotides line up with TRBD2. This CDR3 spans 15 amino acids. J gave up 2 bases and V 5 bases, and 5 bases lay outside the gene matches. In germline, CDR1 is SGHTA, CDR2 FQGTGA. This CDR3 reads CASSPGLAAYNEQFF. The CDR3 DNA follows: TGTGCCAGCAGCCCCGGACTAGCAGCCTACAATGAGCAGTTCTTC. Filled out from reference TRBV7-3 and TRBJ2-1, the complete variable domain reads GAGVSQTPSNKVTEKGKYVELRCDPISGHTALYWYRQSLGQGPEFLIYFQGTGAADDSGLPNDRFFAVRPEGSVSTLKIQRTERGDSAVYLCASSPGLAAYNEQFFGPGTRLTVL.

CDR3 protein: CASSSGPFRETQYF. The CDR3 nucleotides read TGTGCCAGTAGTAGCGGACCATTTCGAGAGACCCAGTACTTC. The V call is TRBV19, the J call TRBJ2-5; the D is unclear. CDR3 length equals 14 residues. With 4 bases removed from V and 4 bases from J, the gap between germline ends came to 13 bases. Looked up from germline, CDR1 is LNHDA and CDR2 is SQIVND (reference sequence).

V and J are TRBV7-9 and TRBJ1-2; D call uncertain. Trimming took off 4 bases at V and 2 bases at J, with 17 bases between the two ends. The CDR3 has 16 residues. Germline CDR1 is SEHNR and CDR2 is FQNEAQ (reference sequence). The DNA of the CDR3 is TGTGCCAGCAGCTCAGGTCCCTCTCAGGCGAACTATGGCTACACCTTC. Its translation: CASSSGPSQANYGYTF.

The J gene is TRBJ2-1, the V gene TRBV7-2; 16 nucleotides line up with TRBD2. V was pared by 5 bases and J by 7 bases, with 11 bases of the junction left unmatched. Germline V gives CDR1 SGHTA, CDR2 FQGNSA. The CDR3 covers 18 residues. CDR3 sequence reads: CASSARPGLAGGHNEQFF. In DNA form, the CDR3 reads TGTGCCAGCAGCGCAAGACCGGGACTAGCGGGAGGGCATAATGAGCAGTTCTTC.

This sequence joins TRBV13 and TRBJ1-3, with D uncertain. From germline, CDR1 is PRHDT and CDR2 FYEKMQ (reference sequence). Trimming removed 6 bases at V and 1 base at J, with 13 bases between. The CDR3 spans 15 residues. The CDR3 loop is CASRWGRQSGNTIYF. CDR3 nucleotides: TGTGCCAGCAGATGGGGTCGACAATCTGGAAACACCATATATTTT.

The CDR3 sequence: CAIRRGRGDGETQYF. Here the CDR3 DNA reads TGTGCCATCAGGAGGGGGCGAGGTGATGGGGAGACCCAGTACTTC. The gene calls are TRBV10-3 and TRBJ2-5; 7 bases match TRBD1. After removal of 6 bases from V and 5 bases from J, the junction contained 12 bases not matched to a gene. The CDR3 length is 15 residues. Germline V gene sequence: CDR1 ENHRY, CDR2 SYGVKD.

The chain uses TRBV18 and TRBJ2-1; TRBD1 might be the D (6 bases). V was clipped by 2 bases and J by 4 bases, with 12 bases between them. The germline V gene encodes CDR1 KGHSH and CDR2 LQKENI. The CDR3 loop spans 15 amino acids. In DNA form, the CDR3 reads TGTGCCAGCTCACCAAGGGGGTACACTTACAATGAGCAGTTCTTC. This gives the protein CASSPRGYTYNEQFF.

On this clone itself: At the DNA level, this CDR3 is encoded by other sequences in the same sample as well. The V and J genes are TRBV7-2 and TRBJ2-6; D gene unclear. Germline values: CDR1 SGHTA, CDR2 FQGNSA. Trimming stripped 2 bases from V and 0 bases from J, with 5 bases between. The CDR3 contains 15 residues. This CDR3 is CASSLSRSGANVLTF. The CDR3 region has the DNA TGTGCCAGCAGCTTAAGCCGCTCTGGGGCCAACGTCCTGACTTTC.

The table lists this clone with a count of one. The rearrangement joins TRBV28 to TRBJ1-5; 7 nucleotides line up with TRBD1. Germline CDR1 MDHEN, CDR2 SYDVKM. The junction had 9 bases not matched to a gene; V was cut back by 4 bases and J by 6 bases. The CDR3 extends over 15 amino acids. Here the CDR3 DNA reads TGTGCCAGCAGTTCTACTAGTCAGGGGGGTCAGCCCCAGCATTTT. Its protein product is CASSSTSQGGQPQHF.

This clone appeared a single time. The chain joins TRBV7-2 to TRBJ2-3, with D tentatively TRBD2 (6 bases). CDR1 and CDR2 (germline): SGHTA, FQGNSA. There are 15 residues in the CDR3. Between the trimmed V and J ends, which lost 5 bases and 6 bases, there was a span of 18 bases. The CDR3 DNA is TGTGCCAGCAGCACGGCGGGGCCGGCGAGGGATACGCAGTATTTT. Its translation is CASSTAGPARDTQYF. Full variable domain (outside the CDR3, taken from reference TRBV7-2 and TRBJ2-3): GAGVSQSPSNKVTEKGKDVELRCDPISGHTALYWYRQSLGQGLEFLIYFQGNSAPDKSGLPSDRFSAERTGGSVSTLTIQRTQQEDSAVYLCASSTAGPARDTQYFGPGTRLTVL.